These T cell receptor beta chains were read from a single sample in a study of T cell responses to AZD1222 COVID-19 vaccine. Using immunoSEQ multiplex PCR, the repertoire was profiled, and TCRdb retains in-frame clones only, with some absent. The data contain 60,000 to 85,000 clones, around three quarters of them seen just once; the ten biggest clones take up roughly a quarter. The sequencing here drew on peripheral blood, taken 28 days after the second dose of the MenACWY control vaccine. The receptors shown here come from an adult who received the MenACWY meningococcal vaccine as a control. Both conserved end residues are part of each CDR3. The order of the fields is clone size, D gene, J gene, V gene, CDR3 DNA, CDR3 protein. A D gene is named only where the DNA matches it firmly. A row's size may be missing; if present it is once, few, many or a size class.

clone_size: .; d_call: .; j_call: TRBJ2-7; v_call: TRBV28; cdr3_nt: TGTGCCAGCCGGGACGGACCCTACGAGCAGTACTTC; cdr3_aa: CASRDGPYEQYF
clone_size: .; d_call: TRBD1; j_call: TRBJ2-1; v_call: TRBV7-2; cdr3_nt: TGTGCCAGCAGCCCGAACCCAGGGGGCTACAATGAGCAGTTCTTC; cdr3_aa: CASSPNPGGYNEQFF
clone_size: .; d_call: .; j_call: TRBJ1-5; v_call: TRBV2; cdr3_nt: TGTGCCAGCAGTGGGCAGGGAGGTATCCAGCCCCAGCATTTT; cdr3_aa: CASSGQGGIQPQHF
clone_size: .; d_call: .; j_call: TRBJ2-1; v_call: TRBV7-8; cdr3_nt: TGTGCCAGCAGCTTAGGTCCGGCCTACAATGAGCAGTTCTTC; cdr3_aa: CASSLGPAYNEQFF
clone_size: .; d_call: TRBD1; j_call: TRBJ2-7; v_call: TRBV2; cdr3_nt: TGTGCCAGCAGTAGACGAAAGCCGGGACAGGGGGCAAGGTACGAGCAGTACTTC; cdr3_aa: CASSRRKPGQGARYEQYF
clone_size: .; d_call: .; j_call: TRBJ1-2; v_call: TRBV5-5; cdr3_nt: TGTGCCAGCAGCCCGGGACCTGCGGGGGGCTACACCTTC; cdr3_aa: CASSPGPAGGYTF
clone_size: .; d_call: .; j_call: TRBJ2-1; v_call: TRBV28; cdr3_nt: TGTGCCAGCAGTACCACGGCGAATGAGCAGTTCTTC; cdr3_aa: CASSTTANEQFF
clone_size: once; d_call: .; j_call: TRBJ2-7; v_call: TRBV7-8; cdr3_nt: TGTGCCAGCAGCTTGACCCCGCACGAGCAGTACTTC; cdr3_aa: CASSLTPHEQYF
clone_size: few; d_call: .; j_call: TRBJ2-3; v_call: TRBV18; cdr3_nt: TGTGCCAGCTCTCCAGGACAGTCCACAGATACGCAGTATTTT; cdr3_aa: CASSPGQSTDTQYF
clone_size: once; d_call: .; j_call: TRBJ2-7; v_call: TRBV2; cdr3_nt: TGTGCCAGCCGATTAGGGGGGGCCCCTACCTACGAGCAGTACTTC; cdr3_aa: CASRLGGAPTYEQYF
clone_size: .; d_call: .; j_call: TRBJ1-3; v_call: TRBV4-2; cdr3_nt: TGTGCCAGCAGCCAAGAATTAGGGGGGTTGGCCAGGGTAACGTCTGGAAACACCATATATTTT; cdr3_aa: CASSQELGGLARVTSGNTIYF
clone_size: .; d_call: .; j_call: TRBJ1-5; v_call: TRBV6-5; cdr3_nt: TGTGCCAGCTTAGGGACCCAATATCAGCCCCAGCATTTT; cdr3_aa: CASLGTQYQPQHF
clone_size: .; d_call: .; j_call: TRBJ2-7; v_call: TRBV28; cdr3_nt: TGTGCCAGCGCCGAGAGGTACGAGCAGTACTTC; cdr3_aa: CASAERYEQYF
clone_size: .; d_call: .; j_call: TRBJ1-1; v_call: TRBV2; cdr3_nt: TGTGCCAGCAGTGAAGTAGGTTGGCAGGCCATGAACACTGAAGCTTTCTTT; cdr3_aa: CASSEVGWQAMNTEAFF
clone_size: few; d_call: .; j_call: TRBJ1-2; v_call: TRBV10-3; cdr3_nt: TGTGCCATCAGCGTATCAGGCGATCGGCTTCTCACCTTC; cdr3_aa: CAISVSGDRLLTF
clone_size: .; d_call: .; j_call: TRBJ1-2; v_call: TRBV19; cdr3_nt: TGTGCCAGTAGCCCCGATTCGGACTGGAGATGGTATGGCTACACCTTC; cdr3_aa: CASSPDSDWRWYGYTF
clone_size: .; d_call: .; j_call: TRBJ2-5; v_call: TRBV7-2; cdr3_nt: TGTGCCAGCAGCTTAGGGCTGGCGGGGGCTTGGGAGACCCAGTACTTC; cdr3_aa: CASSLGLAGAWETQYF
clone_size: few; d_call: .; j_call: TRBJ1-1; v_call: TRBV6-5; cdr3_nt: TGTGCCAGCAGTACCGGGACGGGGAACACTGAAGCTTTCTTT; cdr3_aa: CASSTGTGNTEAFF
clone_size: .; d_call: .; j_call: TRBJ2-7; v_call: TRBV20-1; cdr3_nt: TGCAGTGTTACTACTAGCTACGAGCAGTACTTC; cdr3_aa: CSVTTSYEQYF
clone_size: .; d_call: .; j_call: TRBJ1-1; v_call: TRBV19; cdr3_nt: TGTGCCAGTAAGGCCAGGGTGAACACTGAAGCTTTCTTT; cdr3_aa: CASKARVNTEAFF
clone_size: once; d_call: TRBD2; j_call: TRBJ2-2; v_call: TRBV7-8; cdr3_nt: TGTGCCAGCAGCTTAATCGGCGGGAGAGATTGGGGCACCGGGGAGCTGTTTTTT; cdr3_aa: CASSLIGGRDWGTGELFF
clone_size: .; d_call: .; j_call: TRBJ2-3; v_call: TRBV4-2; cdr3_nt: TGTGCCAGCAGCCAAGACGGAGGGGAGACAGATACGCAGTATTTT; cdr3_aa: CASSQDGGETDTQYF
clone_size: .; d_call: .; j_call: TRBJ2-7; v_call: TRBV7-2; cdr3_nt: TGTGCCAGCAGCTTGGAGAAGGGAAGCTCCTACGAGCAGTACTTC; cdr3_aa: CASSLEKGSSYEQYF
clone_size: .; d_call: .; j_call: TRBJ2-1; v_call: TRBV2; cdr3_nt: TGTGCCAGCCAACTAGAACGCTACTCCTACAATGAGCAGTTCTTC; cdr3_aa: CASQLERYSYNEQFF
clone_size: .; d_call: .; j_call: TRBJ1-2; v_call: TRBV2; cdr3_nt: TGTGCCAGCAAGAGAACCCCCGAAGGCTATGGCTACACCTTC; cdr3_aa: CASKRTPEGYGYTF
clone_size: .; d_call: TRBD1; j_call: TRBJ2-2; v_call: TRBV5-1; cdr3_nt: TGCGCCAGCAGCTTGACAGGGGAGCTCGCCGGGGAGCTGTTTTTT; cdr3_aa: CASSLTGELAGELFF
clone_size: .; d_call: .; j_call: TRBJ1-1; v_call: TRBV28; cdr3_nt: TGTGCCAGCAGTGTGAGCCAGGGGCTACCGAACACTGAAGCTTTCTTT; cdr3_aa: CASSVSQGLPNTEAFF
clone_size: .; d_call: .; j_call: TRBJ2-5; v_call: TRBV15; cdr3_nt: TGTGCCACCAGCAGAGACCCCGGGGGAGAGACCCAGTACTTC; cdr3_aa: CATSRDPGGETQYF
clone_size: .; d_call: TRBD1; j_call: TRBJ1-6; v_call: TRBV5-4; cdr3_nt: TGTGCCAGCAGCTTGGTCGGGGACAGAAATTCACCCCTCCACTTT; cdr3_aa: CASSLVGDRNSPLHF
clone_size: .; d_call: .; j_call: TRBJ2-3; v_call: TRBV20-1; cdr3_nt: TGCAGTGCTAGACGAACGCATACGCAGTATTTT; cdr3_aa: CSARRTHTQYF
clone_size: .; d_call: .; j_call: TRBJ2-3; v_call: TRBV7-9; cdr3_nt: TGTGCCAGCGGGTCCACAGATACGCAGTATTTT; cdr3_aa: CASGSTDTQYF
clone_size: .; d_call: .; j_call: TRBJ1-2; v_call: TRBV7-2; cdr3_nt: TGTGCCAGCAGCCCAAGACAAGGGGGGAGCTATGGCTACACCTTC; cdr3_aa: CASSPRQGGSYGYTF
clone_size: .; d_call: .; j_call: TRBJ2-5; v_call: TRBV5-4; cdr3_nt: TGTGCCAGCAGCCACAGGGATGGAGAGACCCAGTACTTC; cdr3_aa: CASSHRDGETQYF
clone_size: .; d_call: TRBD1; j_call: TRBJ1-2; v_call: TRBV2; cdr3_nt: TGTGCCAGCAGCGGGACCGGACAGGGGAAGGTTTACGGCTACACCTTC; cdr3_aa: CASSGTGQGKVYGYTF
clone_size: few; d_call: .; j_call: TRBJ1-1; v_call: TRBV28; cdr3_nt: TGTGCCAGCGGAGAAGTTCCTAGCGGCACTGAAGCTTTCTTT; cdr3_aa: CASGEVPSGTEAFF
clone_size: .; d_call: .; j_call: TRBJ2-1; v_call: TRBV6-5; cdr3_nt: TGTGCCAGCAGTTACCCTGGGACAATTGAGCAGTTCTTC; cdr3_aa: CASSYPGTIEQFF
clone_size: few; d_call: TRBD2; j_call: TRBJ2-1; v_call: TRBV15; cdr3_nt: TGTGCCACCAGCAGCTATAGCGGGAGGGATAATGAGCAGTTCTTC; cdr3_aa: CATSSYSGRDNEQFF
clone_size: .; d_call: .; j_call: TRBJ2-3; v_call: TRBV27; cdr3_nt: TGTGCCAGCAGCCCATTAGCCCTAACAGATACGCAGTATTTT; cdr3_aa: CASSPLALTDTQYF
clone_size: .; d_call: .; j_call: TRBJ1-5; v_call: TRBV28; cdr3_nt: TGTGCCAGCAGTTTAGCCCCGGCCCTTGGGAGGTTTAATAGCAATCAGCCCCAGCATTTT; cdr3_aa: CASSLAPALGRFNSNQPQHF
clone_size: .; d_call: .; j_call: TRBJ2-1; v_call: TRBV5-1; cdr3_nt: TGCGCCAGCAGCACCTACAATAGACAGTCCAATGAACAGTTCTTC; cdr3_aa: CASSTYNRQSNEQFF
clone_size: .; d_call: .; j_call: TRBJ1-1; v_call: TRBV19; cdr3_nt: TGTGCCAGTAGTCCGGCATGGCAAGGTGAAGCTTTCTTT; cdr3_aa: CASSPAWQGEAFF
clone_size: .; d_call: TRBD2; j_call: TRBJ2-7; v_call: TRBV7-9; cdr3_nt: TGTGCCAGCAGCCCACCCGGGGGGGCCGGCGAGCAGTACTTC; cdr3_aa: CASSPPGGAGEQYF
clone_size: .; d_call: .; j_call: TRBJ1-2; v_call: TRBV2; cdr3_nt: TGTGCCAGCAGTGAACGGCAGGGGCTTGATGGCTACACCTTC; cdr3_aa: CASSERQGLDGYTF
clone_size: .; d_call: .; j_call: TRBJ1-6; v_call: TRBV18; cdr3_nt: TGTGCCAGCTCACCAGGGCAGAATAATTCACCCCTCCACTTT; cdr3_aa: CASSPGQNNSPLHF
clone_size: .; d_call: .; j_call: TRBJ1-5; v_call: TRBV15; cdr3_nt: TGTGCCACCAGCAGAGGAGGGGCAAACAATCAGCCCCAGCATTTT; cdr3_aa: CATSRGGANNQPQHF
clone_size: .; d_call: .; j_call: TRBJ1-1; v_call: TRBV2; cdr3_nt: TGTGCCAGCAGTGATCACATGAACACTGAAGCTTTCTTT; cdr3_aa: CASSDHMNTEAFF
clone_size: .; d_call: .; j_call: TRBJ1-1; v_call: TRBV29-1; cdr3_nt: TGCAGCGTTGAAGTCCACGGGGAGAACACTGAAGCTTTCTTT; cdr3_aa: CSVEVHGENTEAFF
clone_size: .; d_call: .; j_call: TRBJ2-2; v_call: TRBV10-3; cdr3_nt: TGTGCCTCGGGGGACACCGGGGAGCTGTTTTTT; cdr3_aa: CASGDTGELFF
clone_size: once; d_call: .; j_call: TRBJ1-2; v_call: TRBV28; cdr3_nt: TGTGCCAGCACTCATGGAGAGACAGATCCTCTCGCGGACTATGGCTACACCTTC; cdr3_aa: CASTHGETDPLADYGYTF